These 13 T cell receptor beta chains originate from one sample sequenced in a study of T cells after yellow fever vaccination. TCRdb redid the calling of the 5' RACE reads with MiXCR, one entry per CDR3 protein. Of a few hundred thousand distinct CDR3 sequences listed, around 3.9% are singletons. The sample in question was PBMCs, obtained on the day of the yellow fever booster vaccination. Receptor source: a man between 18 and 29 years old who received the YFV17D yellow fever vaccine.

The table lists this clonotype with many counts. The V gene is TRBV7-9, the J gene TRBJ2-2; the D gene could be TRBD1 or TRBD2 (6 bases each). The V gene's germline CDR1 is SEHNR and CDR2 FQNEAQ (reference sequence). The CDR3 is made up of 16 amino acids. V was shortened by 6 bases and J by 3 bases, with 17 bases between the two germline ends. CDR3 coding DNA: TGTGCCAGCAGACAACTCGGGGGCGGAGACACCGGGGAGCTGTTTTTT. It translates to CASRQLGGGDTGELFF. Combining the CDR3 with reference TRBV7-9 and TRBJ2-2 gives the whole variable domain DTGVSQNPRHKITKRGQNVTFRCDPISEHNRLYWYRQTLGQGPEFLTYFQNEAQLEKSRLLSDRFSAERPKGSFSTLEIQRTEQGDSAMYLCASRQLGGGDTGELFFGEGSRLTVL.

This clonotype was recorded a few times. The genes are TRBV29-1 and TRBJ2-3, with D perhaps TRBD2 (5 bases). The CDR3 runs 15 residues. V lost 3 bases to trimming and J lost 6 bases, with 19 bases between them. Germline CDR1 is SQVTM and CDR2 is ANQGSEA. The CDR3 DNA reads TGCAGCGTTGAGATGGCAGACCGGCCGGGGGATACGCAGTATTTT. Protein: CSVEMADRPGDTQYF.

This clonotype was counted between two and nine times. This chain connects TRBV7-8 to TRBJ2-7; D is undetermined. In germline, CDR1 is SGHVS, CDR2 FQNEAQ. This CDR3 is built from 13 residues. V lost 1 base and J lost 7, with 11 bases in between. Here the CDR3 reads CASSLGGFGEQYF. The CDR3 coding sequence is TGTGCCAGCAGCTTAGGAGGTTTCGGGGAGCAGTACTTC.

This clonotype was seen a handful of times. As DNA, the CDR3 is TGTGCCAGCAGTGCCATCAGGGGCTACGAGCAGTACTTC. Its translation: CASSAIRGYEQYF. This chain joins TRBV6-1 and TRBJ2-7, with TRBD1 as a possible D gene (6 bases). The CDR3 contains 13 residues. Germline V gives CDR1 MNHNS, CDR2 SASEGT. The V end lost 4 bases, the J end lost 3 bases, and 10 bases lay between the germline ends.

This clonotype has a handful of counts. The chain is built from TRBV7-9 and TRBJ2-7; D may correspond to TRBD1 or TRBD2 (5 bases each). The CDR3 extends over 17 amino acids. Trimming left V 2 bases short and J 3 bases short, with 20 bases between. Germline loops: CDR1 SEHNR, CDR2 FQNEAQ (reference sequence). In DNA, the CDR3 is TGTGCCAGCAGCTTACGCCGAGGGCCAGGGAAACTCTACGAGCAGTACTTC. Amino acid sequence: CASSLRRGPGKLYEQYF.

This clonotype was observed at least ten times. CDR3 DNA: TGTGCCAGCAGCTTCGAAGGTCTGGACTATACGCAGTATTTT. Its protein is CASSFEGLDYTQYF. The chain uses TRBV7-9 and TRBJ2-3; tentatively, D is TRBD2 (5 bases). V lost 3 bases to trimming and J lost 7 bases, with 14 bases between them. Germline CDR1 is SEHNR and CDR2 is FQNEAQ (reference sequence). CDR3 size: 14 residues.

In this sample, this clonotype turned up many times. The gene calls are TRBV6-6 and TRBJ2-1; 12 bases are shared with TRBD2. Trimming removed 5 bases from V and 6 bases from J; junction bases left unmatched: 5. The CDR3 is 15 amino acids. The V gene's germline CDR1 is MNHNY and CDR2 SVGAGI (reference sequence). The CDR3 sequence is CASSQLAGGPNEQFF. The CDR3, as DNA: TGTGCCAGCAGTCAACTAGCGGGGGGCCCCAATGAGCAGTTCTTC.

The table lists this clonotype with many counts. The V call is TRBV7-3, the J call TRBJ2-3, with D tentatively TRBD1 or TRBD2 (5 bases each). The CDR3 has 15 residues. Trimming stripped 5 bases from V and 5 bases from J, with 17 bases between. The germline V gene has CDR1 SGHTA and CDR2 FQGTGA. DNA of the CDR3: TGTGCCAGCAGCCCGGGGCCCCGCCTAGGAGATACGCAGTATTTT. Translation: CASSPGPRLGDTQYF.

This clonotype was observed a handful of times. This rearrangement joins TRBV11-3 to TRBJ2-1; TRBD1 aligns across 10 bases. The CDR3 consists of 14 residues. Germline V gene lookup returns CDR1 SGHNT and CDR2 YENEEA. After removal of 5 bases from V and 8 bases from J, the junction contained 6 bases not matched to a gene. In DNA, the CDR3 is TGTGCCAGCAGCGCCCTGGACAGGGGGGATGAGCAGTTCTTC. This codes for CASSALDRGDEQFF. Looking up the rest from reference TRBV11-3 and TRBJ2-1 gives the full variable domain: EAGVVQSPRYKIIEKKQPVAFWCNPISGHNTLYWYLQNLGQGPELLIRYENEEAVDDSQLPKDRFSAERLKGVDSTLKIQPAELGDSAVYLCASSALDRGDEQFFGPGTRLTVL.

The rearrangement links TRBV10-3 to TRBJ2-1; D unclear. The CDR3 has 13 residues. Germline V gene data show CDR1 as ENHRY and CDR2 as SYGVKD. V gave up 3 bases and J gave up 6 bases, with 9 bases separating them. The CDR3 here is CAISDTLINEQFF. Here the CDR3 DNA reads TGTGCCATCAGTGATACATTAATCAATGAGCAGTTCTTC.

V gene TRBV7-2 combines with J gene TRBJ2-7; D could derive from TRBD1 or TRBD2 (5 bases each). Germline V gives CDR1 SGHTA, CDR2 FQGNSA. Trimming shortened V by 4 bases and J by 4 bases, and 14 bases separated the two germline ends. This CDR3 spans 14 amino acids. The DNA of the CDR3 is TGTGCCAGCAGCTACGGGACCCCTCGATACGAGCAGTACTTC. Translation: CASSYGTPRYEQYF.

The gene calls are TRBV20-1 and TRBJ1-5; maybe TRBD1 (5 bases). This CDR3 contains 15 residues. The ends were cut back, 4 bases at V and 3 bases at J, with 16 bases in the middle. Germline-derived CDR1 and CDR2 are DFQATT and SNEGSKA (reference sequence). CDR3 nucleotide sequence: TGCAGTGCTACTGGGGGACGGTTTAACAATCAGCCCCAGCATTTT. It codes for CSATGGRFNNQPQHF.

The chain uses TRBV2 and TRBJ2-7; D gene uncertain. The CDR3 is 15 amino acids. Germline-derived CDR1 and CDR2 are SNHLY and FYNNEI. Deletions cut 2 bases from V and 0 bases from J, with 11 bases between. The CDR3 reads CASSEQPTTSYEQYF. The CDR3 region has the DNA TGTGCCAGCAGTGAACAGCCCACTACCTCCTACGAGCAGTACTTC.